The 20 T cell receptor beta chains in this list originate from one sample, sequenced in a study of patients and donors after allogeneic stem cell transplantation. MiXCR was run by TCRdb on the RT-PCR reads, yielding one entry per CDR3 protein. The sample consists of about a million distinct CDR3 sequences, around 17% of them appearing once. Sequencing used blood, either unsorted or a sorted T cell fraction (not recorded which). The receptor source for this set is a human donor who was either an allogeneic HSCT recipient or a stem cell or donor lymphocyte infusion donor (not recorded which). It is not recorded whose cells these are; they may come from a transplant donor.

This clonotype was observed a few times. The rearrangement uses TRBV5-1 and TRBJ2-3, with D tentatively TRBD1 or TRBD2 (5 bases each). The germline gives CDR1 SGHRS, CDR2 YFSETQ. CDR3 length: 15 amino acids. Trimming removed 0 bases at V and 7 bases at J, with 15 bases between. For the CDR3, the DNA is TGCGCCAGCAGCTTGGAGTGGGGGAGAGCGAATACGCAGTATTTT. Translation gives CASSLEWGRANTQYF. Using reference TRBV5-1 and TRBJ2-3 for the parts outside the CDR3, the full variable domain is KAGVTQTPRYLIKTRGQQVTLSCSPISGHRSVSWYQQTPGQGLQFLFEYFSETQRNKGNFPGRFSGRQFSNSRSEMNVSTLELGDSALYLCASSLEWGRANTQYFGPGTRLTVL.

This clonotype was recorded a few times. The chain has TRBV5-5 and TRBJ2-1, with 13 bases matching TRBD2. This CDR3 has 15 residues. V trimming: 3 bases; J trimming: 9 bases; junction bases outside the gene matches: 6. Germline V CDR1 and CDR2: SGHKS, YYEKEE (reference sequence). The CDR3 DNA reads TGTGCCAGCAGCTGGACTAGCGGGAGACTCCCTGAGCAGTTCTTC. Protein: CASSWTSGRLPEQFF. The full variable domain, in which reference TRBV5-5 and TRBJ2-1 provide the parts outside the CDR3, is DAGVTQSPTHLIKTRGQQVTLRCSPISGHKSVSWYQQVLGQGPQFIFQYYEKEERGRGNFPDRFSARQFPNYSSELNVNALLLGDSALYLCASSWTSGRLPEQFFGPGTRLTVL.

The chain is built from TRBV6-2 or TRBV6-3 and TRBJ2-1; TRBD2 aligns across 10 bases. The CDR3 has 15 residues. The germline gives CDR1 MNHEY, CDR2 SVGEGT. Germline trimming cut 4 bases from V and 4 bases from J; bases unmatched to any gene: 4. The CDR3 protein is CASSLAGGMYNEQFF. The CDR3 region has the DNA TGTGCCAGCAGTTTAGCGGGGGGAATGTACAATGAGCAGTTCTTC.

This chain links TRBV11-2 with TRBJ1-3, with D unresolved. CDR1 and CDR2 from the germline V gene are SGHAT and FQNNGV. V gave up 1 base and J gave up 3 bases, with 7 bases separating them. CDR3 length equals 14 residues. The CDR3: CASSLGPGGNTIYF. CDR3 nucleotides: TGTGCCAGCAGCTTAGGACCGGGTGGAAACACCATATATTTT.

The V call is TRBV11-3, the J call TRBJ1-1, with D unresolved. The germline gives CDR1 SGHNT, CDR2 YENEEA. Deletions cut 8 bases from V and 8 bases from J, with 15 bases between. The CDR3 has 12 amino acids. The CDR3 DNA reads TGTGCCAGCCAAAACCCCCCGCAAGAAGCTTTCTTT. Protein sequence: CASQNPPQEAFF.

The V and J genes are TRBV28 and TRBJ1-6, with TRBD1 matching 9 bases. V dropped 4 bases and J dropped 9; count of bases not matched to a gene: 4. From germline, CDR1 is MDHEN and CDR2 SYDVKM. This CDR3 comprises 14 residues. The CDR3 bases are TGTGCCAGCAGTTCACAGGGGGCGGTTTCACCCCTCCACTTT. This gives the protein CASSSQGAVSPLHF.

This clonotype showed up just a few times. The chain has TRBV20-1 and TRBJ2-3; 10 bases agree with TRBD1. J lost 1 base, V lost 5 bases, and 0 bases had no gene match. Germline CDR1 reads DFQATT; CDR2 reads SNEGSKA (reference sequence). CDR3 length equals 13 residues. CDR3 residues: CSAGQGGTDTQYF. The DNA of the CDR3 is TGCAGTGCTGGACAGGGGGGCACAGATACGCAGTATTTT.

The V call is TRBV10-3, the J call TRBJ1-1, with TRBD1 matching over 7 bases. The CDR3 is made up of 13 amino acids. Germline CDR1 ENHRY, CDR2 SYGVKD. V was pared by 6 bases and J by 7 bases, with 8 bases of the junction left unmatched. The CDR3 region is CAISTGESDEAFF. The CDR3 DNA follows: TGTGCCATCAGCACAGGGGAAAGCGATGAAGCTTTCTTT.

Note on this clonotype: The junction and the germline gene differ at one end; a read error may be behind it. The V call is TRBV2, the J call TRBJ1-1; a possible D gene is TRBD1 (6 bases). Germline V gene lookup returns CDR1 SNHLY and CDR2 FYNNEI. This CDR3 contains 13 residues. CDR3 sequence (DNA): TGTGCCAGCAGCGAAGTGACAGGTTTTGGGGCTTTCTTT. This encodes CASSEVTGFGAFF.

The V gene is TRBV12-3 or TRBV12-4, the J gene TRBJ1-6; TRBD1 matches at 7 bases. V lost 7 bases, J lost 5 bases, and 8 bases stayed unmatched. The CDR3 spans 15 residues. Here the CDR3 DNA reads TGTGCCAGCAAACAGGGGTCGCGAAATAATTCACCCCTCCACTTT. It translates to CASKQGSRNNSPLHF.

This chain joins TRBV9 and TRBJ1-1; TRBD1 matches at 8 bases. V shed 8 bases, J shed 7 bases, and the junction held 7 bases outside the gene matches. Per the germline V gene, CDR1 is SGDLS and CDR2 is YYNGEE. This CDR3 has 12 amino acids. The CDR3: CARSRTGNEAFF. CDR3 coding DNA: TGTGCCAGAAGCCGGACAGGGAATGAAGCTTTCTTT.

The rearrangement links TRBV7-6 to TRBJ2-1; TRBD2 matches 12 bases. V was pared by 5 bases and J by 7 bases, with 9 bases of the junction left unmatched. This CDR3 has 16 amino acids. Germline CDR1 and CDR2: SGHVS and FNYEAQ. CDR3 DNA sequence: TGTGCCAGCAGCCCCCCCCTAGCGGGGGGGGATAATGAGCAGTTCTTC. Amino acids: CASSPPLAGGDNEQFF.

Ten or more counts support this clonotype. This chain links TRBV6-2 or TRBV6-3 with TRBJ1-5, with D perhaps TRBD1 (5 bases). V lost 3 bases to trimming and J lost 4 bases, with 10 bases between them. Looked up from germline, CDR1 is MNHEY and CDR2 is SVGEGT. This CDR3 is built from 14 residues. As DNA, the CDR3 is TGTGCCAGCAGTTATGGGGGTGGTAATCAGCCCCAGCATTTT. Translating it yields CASSYGGGNQPQHF.

With regard to this clonotype: The final CDR3 position lacks the conserved phenylalanine or tryptophan, pointing to a likely read error. This rearrangement joins TRBV12-3 or TRBV12-4 to TRBJ1-1; D might be TRBD1 (5 bases). The ends were cut back, 0 bases at V and 4 bases at J, with 18 bases in the middle. The CDR3 totals 17 residues. The DNA of the CDR3 is TGTGCCAGCAGTTTAGCGCGGGGACCGGTGTTATTCACTGAAGCTTTCTTA. Its protein is CASSLARGPVLFTEAFL.

The chain recombines TRBV4-2 with TRBJ2-5; 8 bases align to TRBD1. Germline V CDR1 and CDR2: LGHNA, YNFKEQ. The V segment lost 1 base and the J segment 5 bases; nucleotides outside the gene matches: 12. The CDR3 length is 17 residues. DNA for the CDR3: TGTGCCAGCAGCCAAGGCTTTGAGGCCAGGGGGCTGGAGACCCAGTACTTC. Translated: CASSQGFEARGLETQYF.

This clonotype has more than one count but fewer than ten. The CDR3 nucleotides read TGTGCCAGCAGCTTACAGGGGGCTCATGAAAAACTGTTTTTT. Protein: CASSLQGAHEKLFF. This rearrangement joins TRBV5-4 to TRBJ1-4; 9 positions match TRBD1. V shed 2 bases and J 6 bases; nucleotides not matched to a gene: 2. The CDR3 is made up of 14 amino acids. CDR1 SGHNT and CDR2 YYREEE come from the germline V gene (reference sequence).

This clonotype was picked up one time. This chain joins TRBV27 and TRBJ2-2, with a tentative D call TRBD1 (6 bases). Germline V CDR1 and CDR2: MNHEY, SMNVEV (reference sequence). V shed 2 bases and J shed 13 bases, with 14 bases lying between them. The CDR3 consists of 13 residues. DNA of the CDR3: TGTGCCAGCAGTTTAAAGGAACAGGGCGGGCTGTTTTTT. Its protein product is CASSLKEQGGLFF.

This clonotype was seen a few times. The rearrangement uses TRBV6-1 and TRBJ1-6; D perhaps matches TRBD1 (5 bases). The germline V gene encodes CDR1 MNHNS and CDR2 SASEGT. CDR3 length equals 15 residues. V lost 7 bases, J lost 13 bases, and 23 bases lay in between. DNA for the CDR3: TGTGCCAGCACACCGGGACTCTTCTTGGATATGCCCCTCCACTTT. Translated: CASTPGLFLDMPLHF.

This clonotype was seen a handful of times. The genes are TRBV4-2 and TRBJ2-3, with D maybe TRBD1 (6 bases). Germline CDR1 reads LGHNA; CDR2 reads YNFKEQ. Trimming cost V 0 bases and J 1 base, with 11 bases left between them. This CDR3 contains 16 residues. The CDR3 nucleotides are TGTGCCAGCAGCCAAGATGGAACAGGGCGCACAGATACGCAGTATTTT. Translation gives CASSQDGTGRTDTQYF.

This sequence joins TRBV5-1 and TRBJ2-3, with TRBD2 as a possible D gene (6 bases). CDR1 is SGHRS and CDR2 is YFSETQ in the germline V gene. Trimming left V 5 bases short and J 0 bases short, with 16 bases between. The CDR3 loop spans 16 amino acids. The CDR3 here is CASRPSGYSSTDTQYF. The DNA for the CDR3 is TGCGCCAGCAGACCCAGCGGGTATTCTAGCACAGATACGCAGTATTTT.